This T cell receptor (beta chain) is from a study of blood T cell repertoires in COVID-19. Study in general: The study drew acute and convalescent COVID-19 samples from the United States, Italy and Spain.

In terms of age and location, participants ranged from roughly 18 to 95 years and lived in fewer than 30 US areas. Participants classified as exposed had met a COVID-19 case within 2 weeks before study entry. J gave up 6 bases and V 6 bases, and 1 base lay outside the gene matches. Germline V gene data show CDR1 as SQVTM and CDR2 as ANQGSEA. This CDR3 has 12 amino acids. Original data processing: Scientists estimated how many nucleated cells there were by amplifying reference gene primers. Measured with immunoSEQ multiplex PCR; TCRdb has only the in-frame clones, and not every one. The DNA gave D and trimming, while V, J and clone size come from that table. In the table there are 200,000 to 250,000 clones, roughly 89% of which are singletons.

Sequencing was carried out using PBMCs or T cells enriched from blood (not recorded which). The TCR originated in a man aged 25 to 45 who had been exposed to COVID-19. This chain uses TRBV29-1 with TRBJ1-4; TRBD1 aligns across 10 bases. CDR3 region: CSVGQGDEKLFF. CDR3 in DNA: TGCAGCGTCGGACAGGGGGATGAAAAACTGTTTTTT. Based on the CDR3 plus reference TRBV29-1 and TRBJ1-4, the full variable domain is SAVISQKPSRDICQRGTSLTIQCQVDSQVTMMFWYRQQPGQSLTLIATANQGSEATYESGFVIDKFPISRPNLTFSTLTVSNMSPEDSSIYLCSVGQGDEKLFFGSGTQLSVL.